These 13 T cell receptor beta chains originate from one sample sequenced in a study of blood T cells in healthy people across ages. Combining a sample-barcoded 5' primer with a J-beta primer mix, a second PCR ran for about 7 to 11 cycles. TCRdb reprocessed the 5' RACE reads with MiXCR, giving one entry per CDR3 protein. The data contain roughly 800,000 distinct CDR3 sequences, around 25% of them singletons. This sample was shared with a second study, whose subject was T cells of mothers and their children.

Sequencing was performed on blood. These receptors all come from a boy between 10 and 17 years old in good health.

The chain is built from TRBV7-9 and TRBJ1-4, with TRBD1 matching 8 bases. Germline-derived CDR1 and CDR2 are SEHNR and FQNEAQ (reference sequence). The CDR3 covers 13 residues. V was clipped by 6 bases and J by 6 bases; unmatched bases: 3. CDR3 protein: CASSPQGDEKLFF. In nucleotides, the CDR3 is TGTGCCAGCAGTCCACAGGGGGATGAAAAACTGTTTTTT.

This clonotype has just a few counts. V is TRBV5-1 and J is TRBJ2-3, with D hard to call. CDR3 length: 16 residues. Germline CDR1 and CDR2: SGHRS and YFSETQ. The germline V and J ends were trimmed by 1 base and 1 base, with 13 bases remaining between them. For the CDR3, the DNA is TGCGCCAGCAGCTTGTATGTGGCTTCGGGCACAGATACGCAGTATTTT. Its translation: CASSLYVASGTDTQYF.

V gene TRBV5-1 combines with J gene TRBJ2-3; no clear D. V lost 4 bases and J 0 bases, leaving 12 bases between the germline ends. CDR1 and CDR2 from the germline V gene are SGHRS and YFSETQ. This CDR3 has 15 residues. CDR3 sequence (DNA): TGCGCCAGCAGCCCCCTGGAGTATAGCACAGATACGCAGTATTTT. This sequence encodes CASSPLEYSTDTQYF.

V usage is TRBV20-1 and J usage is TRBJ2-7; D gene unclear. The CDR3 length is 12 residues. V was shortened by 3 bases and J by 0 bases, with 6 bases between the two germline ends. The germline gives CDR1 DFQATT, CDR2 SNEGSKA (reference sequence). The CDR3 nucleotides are TGCAGTGCTAGCTACGACTCCTACGAGCAGTACTTC. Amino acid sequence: CSASYDSYEQYF.

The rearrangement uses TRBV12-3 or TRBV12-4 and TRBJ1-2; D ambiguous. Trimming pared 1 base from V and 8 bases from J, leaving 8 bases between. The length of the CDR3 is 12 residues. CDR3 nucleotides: TGTGCCAGCAGTTTAGACACAAGAGGCTACACCTTC. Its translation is CASSLDTRGYTF.

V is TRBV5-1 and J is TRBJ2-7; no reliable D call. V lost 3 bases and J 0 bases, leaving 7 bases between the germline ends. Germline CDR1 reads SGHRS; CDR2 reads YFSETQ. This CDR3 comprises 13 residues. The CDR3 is CASSYQSSYEQYF. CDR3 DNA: TGCGCCAGCAGCTACCAGAGCTCCTACGAGCAGTACTTC.

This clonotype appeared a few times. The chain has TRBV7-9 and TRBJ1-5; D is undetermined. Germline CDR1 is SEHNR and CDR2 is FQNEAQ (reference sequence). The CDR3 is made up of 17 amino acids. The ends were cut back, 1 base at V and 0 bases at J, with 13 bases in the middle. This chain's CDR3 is CASSLGVPGISNQPQHF. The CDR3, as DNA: TGTGCCAGCAGCTTAGGAGTACCGGGGATTAGCAATCAGCCCCAGCATTTT.

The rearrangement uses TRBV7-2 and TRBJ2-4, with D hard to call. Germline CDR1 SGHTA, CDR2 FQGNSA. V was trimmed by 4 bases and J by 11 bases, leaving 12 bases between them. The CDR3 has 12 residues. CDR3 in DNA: TGTGCCAGCAGCTCATTAGAGCCCCTTCAGTACTTC. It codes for CASSSLEPLQYF. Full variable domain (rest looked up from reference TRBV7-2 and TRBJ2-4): GAGVSQSPSNKVTEKGKDVELRCDPISGHTALYWYRQSLGQGLEFLIYFQGNSAPDKSGLPSDRFSAERTGGSVSTLTIQRTQQEDSAVYLCASSSLEPLQYFGAGTRLSVL.

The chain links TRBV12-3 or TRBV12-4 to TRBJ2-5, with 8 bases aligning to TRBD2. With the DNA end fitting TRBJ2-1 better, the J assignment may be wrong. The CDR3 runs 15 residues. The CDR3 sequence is CASSSQAGVRGEQFF. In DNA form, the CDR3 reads TGTGCCAGCAGTTCCCAAGCGGGAGTCCGGGGGGAGCAGTTCTTC.

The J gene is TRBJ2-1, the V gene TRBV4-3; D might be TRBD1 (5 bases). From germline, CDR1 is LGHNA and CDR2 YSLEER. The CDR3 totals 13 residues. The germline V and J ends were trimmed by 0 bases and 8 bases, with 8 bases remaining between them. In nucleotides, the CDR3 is TGCGCCAGCAGCCAAGATGAAGGGGATGAGCAGTTCTTC. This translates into CASSQDEGDEQFF.

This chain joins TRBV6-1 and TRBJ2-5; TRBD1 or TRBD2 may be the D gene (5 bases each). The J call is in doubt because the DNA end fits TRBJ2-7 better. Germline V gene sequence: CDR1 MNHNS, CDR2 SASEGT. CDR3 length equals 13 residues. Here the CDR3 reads CASARDPGYEQYF. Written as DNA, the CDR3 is TGTGCCAGCGCCCGGGACCCCGGCTACGAGCAGTACTTC.

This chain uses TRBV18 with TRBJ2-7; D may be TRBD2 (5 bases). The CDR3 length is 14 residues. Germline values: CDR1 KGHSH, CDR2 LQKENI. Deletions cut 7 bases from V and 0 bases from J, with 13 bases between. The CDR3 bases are TGTGCCAGCTTCGCAGCGGAGAGCTCCTACGAGCAGTACTTC. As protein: CASFAAESSYEQYF.

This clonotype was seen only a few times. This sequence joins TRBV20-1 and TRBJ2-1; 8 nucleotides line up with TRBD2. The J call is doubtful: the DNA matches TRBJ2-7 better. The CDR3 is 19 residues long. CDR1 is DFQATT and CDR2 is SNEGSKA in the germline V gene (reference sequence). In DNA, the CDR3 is TGCAGTGCTAGACCGAATGACCAGCGGGAGTTATTAGCCCCCTACGAGCAGTACTTC. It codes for CSARPNDQRELLAPYEQYF.